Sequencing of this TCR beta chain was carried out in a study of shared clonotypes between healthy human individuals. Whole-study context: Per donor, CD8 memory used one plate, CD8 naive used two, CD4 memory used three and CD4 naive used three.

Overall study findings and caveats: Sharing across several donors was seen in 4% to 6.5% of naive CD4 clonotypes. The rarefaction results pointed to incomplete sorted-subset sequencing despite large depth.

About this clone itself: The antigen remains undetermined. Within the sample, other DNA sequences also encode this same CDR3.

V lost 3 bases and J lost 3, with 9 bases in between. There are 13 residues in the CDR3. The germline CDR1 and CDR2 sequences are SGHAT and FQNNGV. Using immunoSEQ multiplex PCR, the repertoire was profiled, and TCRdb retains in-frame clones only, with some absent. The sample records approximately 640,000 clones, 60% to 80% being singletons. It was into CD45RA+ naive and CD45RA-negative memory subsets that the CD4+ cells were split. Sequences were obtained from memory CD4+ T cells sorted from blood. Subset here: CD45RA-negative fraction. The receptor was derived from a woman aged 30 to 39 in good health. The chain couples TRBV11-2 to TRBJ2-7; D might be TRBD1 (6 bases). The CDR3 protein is CASSFSGDYEQYF. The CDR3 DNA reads TGTGCCAGCAGCTTCTCAGGGGACTACGAGCAGTACTTC. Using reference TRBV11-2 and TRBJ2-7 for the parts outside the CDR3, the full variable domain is EAGVAQSPRYKIIEKRQSVAFWCNPISGHATLYWYQQILGQGPKLLIQFQNNGVVDDSQLPKDRFSAERLKGVDSTLKIQPAKLEDSAVYLCASSFSGDYEQYFGPGTRLTVT.